This TCR beta chain was observed in a study of blood T cell repertoires in COVID-19. The wider study: PBMCs, B-cell-depleted T cells, or T cells provided the cDNA or gDNA that made up the material.

Germline V gene sequence: CDR1 MNHEY, CDR2 SVGAGI. The V gene end was trimmed by 7 bases and the J gene end by 4 bases; junction bases not matched to a gene: 7. This CDR3 comprises 15 residues. Generated by immunoSEQ multiplex PCR, the TCRdb table keeps only in-frame clones and is missing some. The table has around 140,000 clones, about 87% seen once; the top ten hold 30% to 45%. What was sequenced was peripheral blood. The V gene is TRBV6-5, the J gene TRBJ1-2; TRBD1 matches at 12 bases. The clonotype comes from a man aged 45-65 years who had recovered from COVID-19. CDR3 DNA sequence: TGTGCCAGCACCCCGGGACAGGGGGCTCGCTATGGCTACACCTTC. Translation gives CASTPGQGARYGYTF.